Listed below are T cell receptor beta chains from one sample, sequenced in a study of cytotoxic CD8 clonotypes in ibrutinib-treated CLL. Assay used: immunoSEQ multiplex PCR; TCRdb lists only in-frame clones, some missing. This sample has about 300,000 clones, with about 61% found just once. This specimen was PBMCs, taken after 36 months of ibrutinib treatment. All receptors derive from a human donor with chronic lymphocytic leukemia. Both conserved end residues are part of each CDR3. The D gene is left open where the match is weak. Some rows have no size entry. The others give once, few or many, or a class for an expanded clone.

>TRBV19|NA|TRBD2|TRBJ2-4
CASSIVYGGRAEGNIQYF
TGTGCCAGTAGTATCGTTTACGGCGGGAGGGCCGAGGGAAACATTCAGTACTTC
>TRBV4-2|NA|TRBD1|TRBJ1-1
CASSPTGGLYVNTEAFF
TGTGCCAGCAGCCCGACAGGGGGCCTTTATGTGAACACTGAAGCTTTCTTT
>TRBV6-5|NA|NA|TRBJ1-1
CASSYSRVTEAFF
TGTGCCAGCAGTTACTCCAGGGTCACTGAAGCTTTCTTT
>TRBV5-1|NA|NA|TRBJ2-5
CASRLVIQTETQYF
TGCGCCAGCAGACTGGTCATCCAAACAGAGACCCAGTACTTC
>TRBV25-1|NA|NA|TRBJ2-7
CASSEYGYEQYF
TGTGCCAGCAGTGAGTACGGCTACGAGCAGTACTTC
>TRBV11-3|NA|NA|TRBJ2-2
CASSQKNTGELFF
TGTGCCAGCAGCCAGAAGAACACCGGGGAGCTGTTTTTT
>TRBV28|NA|NA|TRBJ1-1
CASSDGGGEAFF
TGTGCCAGCAGCGATGGTGGGGGTGAAGCTTTCTTT
>TRBV29-1|NA|TRBD1|TRBJ1-2
CSVADRVYGYTF
TGCAGCGTTGCCGACAGGGTCTATGGCTACACCTTC
>TRBV19|few|NA|TRBJ2-2
CASMRDRELFF
TGTGCCAGTATGAGAGACCGGGAGCTGTTTTTT
>TRBV28|NA|NA|TRBJ1-2
CASSLGGNLYGYTF
TGTGCCAGCAGTTTAGGGGGAAACCTCTATGGCTACACCTTC
>TRBV6-6|NA|NA|TRBJ2-1
CASSFPGSYNEQFF
TGTGCCAGCAGTTTCCCGGGCTCCTACAATGAGCAGTTCTTC
>TRBV2|NA|NA|TRBJ1-4
CASSNRRLNEKLFF
TGTGCCAGCAGTAACAGACGGCTTAATGAAAAACTGTTTTTT
>TRBV9|once|TRBD1|TRBJ2-7
CASSVGTAPYEQYF
TGTGCCAGCAGCGTCGGGACAGCGCCCTACGAGCAGTACTTC
>TRBV18|NA|NA|TRBJ2-7
CASSRPGVPLEQYF
TGTGCCAGCTCACGCCCAGGCGTTCCACTCGAGCAGTACTTC
>TRBV2|NA|NA|TRBJ2-3
CASREPRPGLGGTDTQYF
TGTGCCAGCAGAGAACCCCGACCGGGCCTAGGAGGCACAGATACGCAGTATTTT
>TRBV15|NA|NA|TRBJ1-1
CATSLERGFDTEAFF
TGTGCCACCAGCTTAGAGAGGGGGTTTGACACTGAAGCTTTCTTT
>TRBV2|few|NA|TRBJ2-7
CASNGVGQYF
TGTGCCAGCAATGGGGTTGGGCAGTACTTC
>TRBV9|NA|NA|TRBJ2-7
CASSVGWGRNYEQYF
TGTGCCAGCAGCGTAGGATGGGGCAGGAACTACGAGCAGTACTTC